This T cell receptor beta chain was recorded in a study of shared clonotypes between healthy human individuals. Study observations and caveats: The naive CD4 repertoires of several donors were compared, and roughly 5% of clonotypes were shared.

In the CD4+ fraction, cells were divided into CD45RA+ naive and CD45RA-negative memory subsets. For this clone: Its antigen is unknown.

Clones were sequenced by immunoSEQ multiplex PCR, and TCRdb holds only the in-frame ones, with some missing. The data hold about 330,000 clones, with roughly 70% observed a single time. The V gene's germline CDR1 is SGHDN and CDR2 FVKESK. Trimming stripped 6 bases from V and 6 bases from J, with 33 bases between. The CDR3 runs 20 residues. What was sequenced was memory CD4+ T cells sorted from blood. Subset defined: CD45RA-negative fraction. V and J are TRBV14 and TRBJ1-5, with D possibly being TRBD1 (5 bases). This receptor was taken from a man in his thirties or forties in good health. This CDR3 reads CASRRNNGDDERRVGQPQHF. The CDR3 nucleotides are TGTGCCAGCAGAAGGAATAATGGGGACGACGAGAGAAGAGTAGGTCAGCCCCAGCATTTT.